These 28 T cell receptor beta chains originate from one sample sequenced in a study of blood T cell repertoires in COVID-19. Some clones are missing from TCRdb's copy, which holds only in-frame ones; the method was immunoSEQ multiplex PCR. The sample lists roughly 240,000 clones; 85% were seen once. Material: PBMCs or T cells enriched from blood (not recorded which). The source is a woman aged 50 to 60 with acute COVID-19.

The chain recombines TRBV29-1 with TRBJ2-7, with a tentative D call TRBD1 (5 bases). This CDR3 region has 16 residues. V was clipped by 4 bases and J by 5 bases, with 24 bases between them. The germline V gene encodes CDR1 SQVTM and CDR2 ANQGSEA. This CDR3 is CSVVLRTKASLDEQYF. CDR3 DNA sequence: TGCAGCGTTGTTCTTAGGACAAAGGCTTCTCTCGACGAGCAGTACTTC.

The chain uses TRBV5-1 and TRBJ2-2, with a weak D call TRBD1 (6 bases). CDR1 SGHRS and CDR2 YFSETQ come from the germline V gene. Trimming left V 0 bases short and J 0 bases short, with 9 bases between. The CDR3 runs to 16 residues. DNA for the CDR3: TGCGCCAGCAGCTTGGGTGGGACATCGAACACCGGGGAGCTGTTTTTT. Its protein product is CASSLGGTSNTGELFF.

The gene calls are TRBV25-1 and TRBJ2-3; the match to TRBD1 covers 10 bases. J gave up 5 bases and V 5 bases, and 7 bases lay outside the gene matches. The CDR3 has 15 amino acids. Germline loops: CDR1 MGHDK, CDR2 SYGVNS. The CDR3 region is CASSPTGGRGDTQYF. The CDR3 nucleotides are TGTGCCAGCAGTCCGACAGGGGGCCGTGGAGATACGCAGTATTTT.

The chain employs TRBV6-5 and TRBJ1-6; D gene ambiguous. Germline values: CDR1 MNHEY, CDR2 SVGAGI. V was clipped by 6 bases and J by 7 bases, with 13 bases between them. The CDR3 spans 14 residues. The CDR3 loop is CASRPGSLNSPLHF. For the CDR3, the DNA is TGTGCCAGCAGACCCGGGTCTTTGAATTCACCCCTCCACTTT.

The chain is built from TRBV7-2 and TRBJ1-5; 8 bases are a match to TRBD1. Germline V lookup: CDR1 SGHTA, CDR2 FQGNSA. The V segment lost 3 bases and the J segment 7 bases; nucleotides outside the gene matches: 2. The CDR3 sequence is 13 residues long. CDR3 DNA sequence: TGTGCCAGCAGCTTGGGACAGGCGCAGCCCCAGCATTTT. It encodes CASSLGQAQPQHF.

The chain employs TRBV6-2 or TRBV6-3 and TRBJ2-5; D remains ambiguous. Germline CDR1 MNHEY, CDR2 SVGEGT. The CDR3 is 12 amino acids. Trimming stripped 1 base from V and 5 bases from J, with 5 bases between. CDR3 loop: CASSYFSETQYF. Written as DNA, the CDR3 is TGTGCCAGCAGTTACTTTAGTGAGACCCAGTACTTC.

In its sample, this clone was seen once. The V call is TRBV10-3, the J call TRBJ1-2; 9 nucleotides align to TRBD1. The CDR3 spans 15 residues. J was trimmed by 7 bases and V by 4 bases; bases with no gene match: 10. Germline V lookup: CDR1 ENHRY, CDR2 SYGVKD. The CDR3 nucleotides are TGTGCCATCAGTGGAGACGGACAGGGGACGAGTGGCTACACCTTC. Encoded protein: CAISGDGQGTSGYTF.

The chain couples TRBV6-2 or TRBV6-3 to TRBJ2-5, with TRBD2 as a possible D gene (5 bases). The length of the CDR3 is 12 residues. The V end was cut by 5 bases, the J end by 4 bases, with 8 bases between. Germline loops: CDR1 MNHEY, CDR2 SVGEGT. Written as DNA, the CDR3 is TGTGCCAGCAGTAAAGGGAGAGAGACCCAGTACTTC. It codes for CASSKGRETQYF.

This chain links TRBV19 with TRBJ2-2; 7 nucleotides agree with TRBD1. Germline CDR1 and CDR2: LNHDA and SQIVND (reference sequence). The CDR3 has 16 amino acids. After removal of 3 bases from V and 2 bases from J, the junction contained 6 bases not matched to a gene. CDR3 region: CASSIDRVVNTGELFF. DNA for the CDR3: TGTGCCAGTAGTATCGACAGGGTAGTAAACACCGGGGAGCTGTTTTTT.

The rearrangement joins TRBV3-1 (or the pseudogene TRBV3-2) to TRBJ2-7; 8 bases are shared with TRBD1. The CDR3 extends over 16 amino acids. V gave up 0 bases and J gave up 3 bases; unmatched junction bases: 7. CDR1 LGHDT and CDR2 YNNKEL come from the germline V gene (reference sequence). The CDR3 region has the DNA TGTGCCAGCAGCCAAGATTCTAGGACAGGGAGCTACGAGCAGTACTTC. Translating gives CASSQDSRTGSYEQYF.

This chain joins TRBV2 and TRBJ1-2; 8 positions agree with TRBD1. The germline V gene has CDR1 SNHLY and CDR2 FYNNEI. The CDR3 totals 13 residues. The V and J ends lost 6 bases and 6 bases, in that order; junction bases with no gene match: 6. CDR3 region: CASRDRGRDGYTF. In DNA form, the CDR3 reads TGTGCCAGCAGAGACAGGGGACGCGATGGCTACACCTTC.

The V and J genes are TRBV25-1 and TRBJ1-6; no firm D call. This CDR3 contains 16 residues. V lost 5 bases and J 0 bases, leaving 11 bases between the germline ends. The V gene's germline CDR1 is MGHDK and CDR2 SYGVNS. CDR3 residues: CASSRRGNSYNSPLHF. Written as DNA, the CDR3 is TGTGCCAGCAGTCGTCGCGGGAACTCCTATAATTCACCCCTCCACTTT.

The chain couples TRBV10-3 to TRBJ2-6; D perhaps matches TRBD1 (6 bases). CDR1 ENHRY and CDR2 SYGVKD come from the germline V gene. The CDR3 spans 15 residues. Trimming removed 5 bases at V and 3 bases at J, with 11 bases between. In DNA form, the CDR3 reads TGTGCCATCAGTCAGGGGAGCGGTGGGGCCAACGTCCTGACTTTC. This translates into CAISQGSGGANVLTF.

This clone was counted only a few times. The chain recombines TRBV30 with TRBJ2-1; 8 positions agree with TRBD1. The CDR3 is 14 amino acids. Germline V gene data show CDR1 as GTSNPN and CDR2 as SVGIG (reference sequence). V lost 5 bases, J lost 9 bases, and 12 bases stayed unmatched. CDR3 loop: CAWDLGQVMSEQFF. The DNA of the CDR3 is TGTGCCTGGGATCTGGGACAGGTGATGAGTGAGCAGTTCTTC.

CDR3 coding DNA: TGTGCCAGCAGTGAAGCGCTGGGGCCAGGGGAGACCCAGTACTTC. Amino acid sequence: CASSEALGPGETQYF. The genes are TRBV2 and TRBJ2-5; a possible D gene is TRBD1 (5 bases). The CDR3 extends over 15 amino acids. Trimming stripped 0 bases from V and 5 bases from J, with 13 bases between. The V gene's germline CDR1 is SNHLY and CDR2 FYNNEI.

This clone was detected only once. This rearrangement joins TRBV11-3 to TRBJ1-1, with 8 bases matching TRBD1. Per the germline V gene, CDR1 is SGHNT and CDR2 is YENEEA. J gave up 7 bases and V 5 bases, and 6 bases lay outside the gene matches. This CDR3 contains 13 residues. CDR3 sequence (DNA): TGTGCCAGCAGCGTTACAGGGACAGGTGAAGCTTTCTTT. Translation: CASSVTGTGEAFF.

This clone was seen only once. Here the CDR3 DNA reads TGTGCAAGTCGCTTGGGCCCGGGACAGGGGTTGTTTTTT. Its translation is CASRLGPGQGLFF. The chain recombines TRBV12-2 with TRBJ1-4; the D call TRBD1 from the table was never checked on the DNA. TRBV12-2 corresponds to a pseudogene. The CDR3 consists of 13 residues.

The CDR3 DNA is TGTGCCAGCACCTTCTCAGGGGGAAGGGCACCCCTCCACTTT. Amino acids: CASTFSGGRAPLHF. J is TRBJ1-6 and V is TRBV6-5; 7 bases are shared with TRBD1. The junction had 11 bases not matched to a gene; V was cut back by 7 bases and J by 11 bases. Germline CDR1 and CDR2: MNHEY and SVGAGI. The CDR3 length is 14 residues.

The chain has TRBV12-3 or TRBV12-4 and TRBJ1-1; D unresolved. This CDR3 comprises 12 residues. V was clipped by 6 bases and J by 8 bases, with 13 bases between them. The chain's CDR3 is CASSRTGIEAFF. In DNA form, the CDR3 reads TGTGCCAGCAGCCGGACGGGAATAGAAGCTTTCTTT.

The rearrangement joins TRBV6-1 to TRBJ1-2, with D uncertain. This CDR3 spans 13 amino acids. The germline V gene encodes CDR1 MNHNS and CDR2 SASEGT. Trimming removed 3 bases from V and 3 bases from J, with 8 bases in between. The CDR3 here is CASSDTHHYGYTF. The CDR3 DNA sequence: TGTGCCAGCAGTGACACTCATCACTATGGCTACACCTTC.

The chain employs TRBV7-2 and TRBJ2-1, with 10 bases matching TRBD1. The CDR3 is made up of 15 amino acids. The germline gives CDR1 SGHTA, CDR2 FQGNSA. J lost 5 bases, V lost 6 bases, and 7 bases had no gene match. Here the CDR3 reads CASSRSGTGDNEQFF. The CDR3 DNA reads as TGTGCCAGCAGTCGTAGCGGGACAGGGGACAATGAGCAGTTCTTC.

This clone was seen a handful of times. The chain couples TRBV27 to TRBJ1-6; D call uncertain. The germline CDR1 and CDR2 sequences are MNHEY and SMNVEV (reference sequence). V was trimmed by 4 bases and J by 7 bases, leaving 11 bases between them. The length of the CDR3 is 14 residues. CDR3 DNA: TGTGCCAGCAGTTCGGGGATTCTGAATTCACCCCTCCACTTT. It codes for CASSSGILNSPLHF.

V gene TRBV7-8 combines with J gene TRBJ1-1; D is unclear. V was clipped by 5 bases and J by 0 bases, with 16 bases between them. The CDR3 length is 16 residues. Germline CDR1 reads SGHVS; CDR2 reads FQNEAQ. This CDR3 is CASSLLPRSMNTEAFF. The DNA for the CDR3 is TGTGCCAGCAGCCTCCTACCGCGTAGTATGAACACTGAAGCTTTCTTT.

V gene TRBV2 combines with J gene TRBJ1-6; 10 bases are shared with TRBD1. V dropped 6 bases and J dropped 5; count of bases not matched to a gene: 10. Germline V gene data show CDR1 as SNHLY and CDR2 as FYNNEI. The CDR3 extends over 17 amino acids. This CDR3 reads CASRPTRTGGNNSPLHF. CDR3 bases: TGTGCCAGCAGACCTACCCGGACAGGGGGGAATAATTCACCCCTCCACTTT.

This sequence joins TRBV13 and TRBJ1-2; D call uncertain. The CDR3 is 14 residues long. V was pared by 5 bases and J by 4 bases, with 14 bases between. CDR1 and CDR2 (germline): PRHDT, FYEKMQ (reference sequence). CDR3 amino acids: CASSGGKAVYGYTF. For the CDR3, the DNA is TGTGCCAGCAGCGGAGGGAAGGCGGTCTATGGCTACACCTTC.

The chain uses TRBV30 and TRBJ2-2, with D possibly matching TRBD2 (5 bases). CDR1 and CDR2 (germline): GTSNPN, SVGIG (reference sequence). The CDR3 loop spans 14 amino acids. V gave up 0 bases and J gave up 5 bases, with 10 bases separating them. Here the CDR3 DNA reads TGTGCCTGGAGTGTACTAACGGGAACCGGGGAGCTGTTTTTT. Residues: CAWSVLTGTGELFF.

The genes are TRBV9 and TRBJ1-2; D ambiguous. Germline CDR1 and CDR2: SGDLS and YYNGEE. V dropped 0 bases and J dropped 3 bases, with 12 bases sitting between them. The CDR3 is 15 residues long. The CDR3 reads CASSVDRGKDYGYTF. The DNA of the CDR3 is TGTGCCAGCAGCGTAGATAGAGGGAAGGACTATGGCTACACCTTC.

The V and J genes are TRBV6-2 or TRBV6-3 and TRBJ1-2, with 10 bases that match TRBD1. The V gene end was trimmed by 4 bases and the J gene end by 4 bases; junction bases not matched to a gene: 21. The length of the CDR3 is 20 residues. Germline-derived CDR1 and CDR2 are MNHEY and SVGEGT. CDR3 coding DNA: TGTGCCAGCAGTTTCACCCCTACCGGGACAGGGGCCGACGGAGCCTATGGCTACACCTTC. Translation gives CASSFTPTGTGADGAYGYTF.